The T cell receptor beta chain under discussion was sequenced for a study of OX40 agonist ivuxolimab in advanced cancers. Study at large: Ivuxolimab, an antibody acting as an agonist of OX40 (CD134), was used to treat patients. Two patients with cutaneous melanoma and one with hepatocellular carcinoma, three in total, showed partial responses. General study points: Fewer expanded clones were found on average in CD4+ than in CD8+ T cells. Normalized expansion of T-cell clones was also low for some nonresponders.

Here immunoSEQ multiplex PCR was the method, and the copy in TCRdb shows in-frame clones only, minus some. The sample records 45,000 to 50,000 clones, about 83% being singletons. Details on this clone: Its antigen is still unknown.

The CDR3 is 15 residues long. CDR1 is MDHEN and CDR2 is SYDVKM in the germline V gene. V gave up 4 bases and J gave up 4 bases; unmatched junction bases: 4. Sequences were derived from CD4+ or CD8+ T cells sorted from blood, sampled in a trial of the OX40 agonist ivuxolimab. This clonotype was sampled from an adult with an advanced solid tumor such as melanoma, head and neck, liver or kidney cancer. The V and J genes are TRBV28 and TRBJ1-6, with TRBD1 identical over 7 bases. The CDR3 reads CASSSQQGYNSPLHF. CDR3 sequence (DNA): TGTGCCAGCAGTTCCCAACAGGGGTATAATTCACCCCTCCACTTT.